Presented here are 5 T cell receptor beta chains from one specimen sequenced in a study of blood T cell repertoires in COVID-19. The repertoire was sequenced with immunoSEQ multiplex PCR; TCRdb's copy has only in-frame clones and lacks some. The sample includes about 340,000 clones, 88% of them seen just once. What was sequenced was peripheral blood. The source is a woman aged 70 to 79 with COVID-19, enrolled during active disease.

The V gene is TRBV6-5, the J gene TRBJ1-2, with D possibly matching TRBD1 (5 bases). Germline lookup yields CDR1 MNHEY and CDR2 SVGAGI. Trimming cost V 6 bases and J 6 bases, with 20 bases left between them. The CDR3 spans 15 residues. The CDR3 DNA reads TGTGCCAGCAGCCCCTCCACGACAGCGCTAGATGGCTACACCTTC. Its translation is CASSPSTTALDGYTF.

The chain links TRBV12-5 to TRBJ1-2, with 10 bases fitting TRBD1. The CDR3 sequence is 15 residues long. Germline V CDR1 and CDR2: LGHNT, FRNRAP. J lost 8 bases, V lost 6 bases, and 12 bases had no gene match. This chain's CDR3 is CASGYWDRGNSGYTF. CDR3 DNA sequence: TGTGCTAGTGGCTATTGGGACAGGGGTAACTCCGGCTACACCTTC.

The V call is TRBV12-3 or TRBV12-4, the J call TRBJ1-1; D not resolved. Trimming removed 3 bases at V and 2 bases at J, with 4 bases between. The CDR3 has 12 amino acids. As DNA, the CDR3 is TGTGCCAGCAGTTTCGTTAACACTGAAGCTTTCTTT. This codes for CASSFVNTEAFF.

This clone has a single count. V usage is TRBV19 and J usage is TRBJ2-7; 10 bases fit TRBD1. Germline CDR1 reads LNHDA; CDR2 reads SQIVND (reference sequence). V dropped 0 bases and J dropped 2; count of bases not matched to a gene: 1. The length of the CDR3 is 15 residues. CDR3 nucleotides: TGTGCCAGTAGTATAGACGGGACAGGGGCCTACGAGCAGTACTTC. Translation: CASSIDGTGAYEQYF.

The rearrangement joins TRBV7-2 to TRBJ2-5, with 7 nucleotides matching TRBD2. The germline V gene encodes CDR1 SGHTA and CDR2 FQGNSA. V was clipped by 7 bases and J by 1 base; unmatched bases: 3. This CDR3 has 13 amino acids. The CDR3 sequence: CASTGRTQETQYF. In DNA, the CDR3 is TGTGCCAGCACCGGGAGGACCCAAGAGACCCAGTACTTC.